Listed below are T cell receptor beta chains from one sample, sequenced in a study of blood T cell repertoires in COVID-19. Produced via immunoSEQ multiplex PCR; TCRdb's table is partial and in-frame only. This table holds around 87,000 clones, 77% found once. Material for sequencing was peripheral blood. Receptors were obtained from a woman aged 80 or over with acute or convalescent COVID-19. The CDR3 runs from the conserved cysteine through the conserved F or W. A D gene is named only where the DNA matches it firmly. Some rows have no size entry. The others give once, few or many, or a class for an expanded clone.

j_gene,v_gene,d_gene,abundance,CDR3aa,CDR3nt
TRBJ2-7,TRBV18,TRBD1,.,CASSPEAQGARQYF,TGTGCCAGCTCACCAGAGGCACAGGGGGCTAGGCAGTACTTC
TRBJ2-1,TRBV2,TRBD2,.,CASSATSGYNEQFF,TGTGCCAGCAGCGCGACTAGCGGGTACAATGAGCAGTTCTTC
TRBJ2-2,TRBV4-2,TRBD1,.,CASSSGQPGQTNTGELFF,TGTGCCAGCAGTTCCGGGCAGCCGGGACAGACTAACACCGGGGAGCTGTTTTTT
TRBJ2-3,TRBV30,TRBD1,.,CAWSVLPGGHFDTQYF,TGTGCCTGGAGTGTACTACCAGGGGGCCATTTTGATACGCAGTATTTT
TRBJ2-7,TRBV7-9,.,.,CASSGTPSYEQYF,TGTGCCAGCAGCGGGACTCCCTCCTACGAGCAGTACTTC
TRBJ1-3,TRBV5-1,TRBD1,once,CASSPGQGGYSGNTIYF,TGCGCCAGCAGCCCCGGACAGGGAGGATACTCTGGAAACACCATATATTTT
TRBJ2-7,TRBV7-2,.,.,CASSLDGGPLYEQYF,TGTGCCAGCAGCTTAGATGGAGGCCCGCTCTACGAGCAGTACTTC
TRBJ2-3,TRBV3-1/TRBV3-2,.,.,CASSQVERDTQYF,TGTGCCAGCAGCCAAGTCGAACGGGATACGCAGTATTTT
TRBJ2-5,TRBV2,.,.,CASASGGGGSETQYF,TGTGCCAGCGCTTCGGGGGGCGGCGGGTCGGAGACCCAGTACTTC
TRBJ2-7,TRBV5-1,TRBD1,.,CASSLGQGRDEQYF,TGCGCCAGCAGCCTCGGACAGGGAAGGGATGAGCAGTACTTC
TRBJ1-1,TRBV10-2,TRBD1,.,CASSHRGLLTMNTEAFF,TGCGCCAGCAGCCACAGGGGGCTGTTAACCATGAACACTGAAGCTTTCTTT
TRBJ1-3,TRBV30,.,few,CAWSVQAGAHTIYF,TGTGCCTGGAGTGTACAGGCCGGCGCGCACACCATATATTTT
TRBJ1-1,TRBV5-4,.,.,CASSGRGGHRNTEAFF,TGTGCCAGCAGCGGGCGTGGTGGACATCGGAACACTGAAGCTTTCTTT
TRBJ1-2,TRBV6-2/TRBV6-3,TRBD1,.,CASSPRYPTGAYGYTF,TGTGCCAGCAGTCCCCGTTACCCGACAGGGGCCTATGGCTACACCTTC
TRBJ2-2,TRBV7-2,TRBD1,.,CASSQGQGGTGELFF,TGTGCCAGCAGCCAAGGACAGGGGGGGACCGGGGAGCTGTTTTTT
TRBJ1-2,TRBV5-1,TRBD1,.,CASSSGTGGGYGYTF,TGCGCCAGCAGCTCTGGGACAGGAGGGGGCTATGGCTACACCTTC
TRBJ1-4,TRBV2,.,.,CASSDPGGGFAASNEKLFF,TGTGCCAGCAGTGACCCTGGGGGGGGGTTCGCCGCTTCGAATGAAAAACTGTTTTTT
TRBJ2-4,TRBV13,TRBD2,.,CASSFELAGTLAKNIQYF,TGTGCCAGCAGCTTCGAACTAGCGGGGACCCTAGCCAAAAACATTCAGTACTTC
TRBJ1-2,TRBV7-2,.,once,CASSLDSGYGYTF,TGTGCCAGCAGCTTAGACAGCGGCTATGGCTACACCTTC
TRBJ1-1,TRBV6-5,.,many,CASSYHGREAFF,TGTGCCAGCAGTTATCACGGGAGGGAAGCTTTCTTT
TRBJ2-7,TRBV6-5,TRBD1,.,CASRPGGLYEQYF,TGTGCCAGCAGGCCAGGGGGTCTCTACGAGCAGTACTTC
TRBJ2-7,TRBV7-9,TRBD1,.,CASSRTGKGYEQYF,TGTGCCAGCAGCCGGACAGGGAAAGGCTACGAGCAGTACTTC
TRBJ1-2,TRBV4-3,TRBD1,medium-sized,CASSPNRGVGYTF,TGCGCCAGCAGCCCAAACAGGGGCGTAGGCTACACCTTC
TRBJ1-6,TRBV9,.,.,CASSVAGENSPLHF,TGTGCCAGCAGCGTAGCTGGAGAGAATTCACCCCTCCACTTT
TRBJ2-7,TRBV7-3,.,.,CASSLTGLDSGEQYF,TGTGCCAGCAGCTTAACGGGTCTCGATTCGGGCGAGCAGTACTTC
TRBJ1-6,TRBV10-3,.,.,CATTSRREDNSPLHF,TGTGCCACAACCTCCCGACGGGAGGATAATTCACCCCTCCACTTT
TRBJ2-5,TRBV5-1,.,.,CASSLGLSSETQYF,TGCGCCAGCAGCTTGGGACTCAGCTCGGAGACCCAGTACTTC
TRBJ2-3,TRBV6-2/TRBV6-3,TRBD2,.,CASSYGTSGRAGPDTQYF,TGTGCCAGCAGTTACGGGACTAGCGGGAGGGCCGGGCCAGATACGCAGTATTTT
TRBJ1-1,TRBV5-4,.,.,CASSLTGYMNTEAFF,TGTGCCAGCAGCCTAACAGGTTACATGAACACTGAAGCTTTCTTT
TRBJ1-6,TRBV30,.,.,CAWMGEGSPLHF,TGTGCCTGGATGGGTGAGGGTTCACCCCTCCACTTT
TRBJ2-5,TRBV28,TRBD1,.,CASSGSGTAQETQYF,TGTGCCAGCAGTGGATCCGGGACAGCACAAGAGACCCAGTACTTC
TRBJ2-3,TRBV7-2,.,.,CASSAQSPGDTQYF,TGTGCCAGCAGCGCTCAATCGCCGGGAGATACGCAGTATTTT
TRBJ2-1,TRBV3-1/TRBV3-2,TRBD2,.,CASSQAPSGGGEQFF,TGTGCCAGCAGCCAAGCACCTAGCGGGGGTGGGGAGCAGTTCTTC
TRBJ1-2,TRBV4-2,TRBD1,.,CASSQGPGQGAGTF,TGTGCCAGCAGCCAAGGACCGGGACAGGGGGCCGGCACCTTC
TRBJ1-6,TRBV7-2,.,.,CASTLVAGPNSPLHF,TGTGCCAGCACCTTAGTGGCGGGGCCTAATTCACCCCTCCACTTT
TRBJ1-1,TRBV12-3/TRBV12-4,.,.,CASSLSGFEAFF,TGTGCCAGCAGTTTGTCGGGATTTGAAGCTTTCTTT
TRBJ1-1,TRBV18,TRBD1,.,CASSVDWTGTAEAFF,TGTGCCAGCTCAGTTGATTGGACAGGAACGGCTGAAGCTTTCTTT
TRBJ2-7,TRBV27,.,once,CASSLSGQELEQYF,TGTGCCAGCAGTTTATCGGGGCAGGAACTCGAGCAGTACTTC
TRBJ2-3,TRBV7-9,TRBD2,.,CASSQTSGNPTDTQYF,TGTGCCAGCAGCCAGACTAGCGGAAACCCCACAGATACGCAGTATTTT
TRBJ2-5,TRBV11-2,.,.,CASSLSFIETQYF,TGTGCCAGCAGCTTAAGCTTTATAGAGACCCAGTACTTC
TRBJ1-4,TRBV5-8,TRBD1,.,CASSQGQGSLNEKLFF,TGTGCCAGCAGCCAAGGACAGGGGAGTCTTAATGAAAAACTGTTTTTT
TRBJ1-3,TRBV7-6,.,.,CASSSQGSSSGNTIYF,TGTGCCAGCAGCTCCCAGGGGTCTAGCTCTGGAAACACCATATATTTT
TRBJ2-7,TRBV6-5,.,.,CASTRTGNLYEQYF,TGTGCCAGCACGCGTACAGGGAACCTCTACGAGCAGTACTTC
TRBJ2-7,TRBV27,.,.,CASSHGLPTYYEQYF,TGTGCCAGCAGCCATGGACTTCCCACCTACTACGAGCAGTACTTC
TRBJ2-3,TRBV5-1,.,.,CASSLGARTFTDTQYF,TGCGCCAGCAGCTTGGGAGCTCGCACCTTCACAGATACGCAGTATTTT
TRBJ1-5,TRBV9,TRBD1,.,CASSEEGGRGQPQHF,TGTGCCAGCAGCGAGGAAGGGGGCCGGGGTCAGCCCCAGCATTTT
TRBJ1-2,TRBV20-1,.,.,CSATRRSGYTF,TGCAGTGCTACCCGTCGGAGCGGCTACACCTTC
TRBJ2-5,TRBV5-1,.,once,CASSLGTNQETQYF,TGCGCCAGCAGCTTGGGTACTAATCAAGAGACCCAGTACTTC
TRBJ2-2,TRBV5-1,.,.,CASSRKGGDNTGELFF,TGCGCCAGCAGCCGGAAAGGGGGGGACAACACCGGGGAGCTGTTTTTT
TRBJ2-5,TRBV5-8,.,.,CASSRNSGFQETQYF,TGTGCCAGCAGCCGGAATAGCGGCTTCCAAGAGACCCAGTACTTC
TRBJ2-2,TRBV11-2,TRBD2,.,CASSPLAGGTGELFF,TGTGCCAGCAGCCCCCTAGCGGGGGGCACCGGGGAGCTGTTTTTT
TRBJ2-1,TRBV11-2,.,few,CASSPEGRPGFF,TGTGCCAGCAGCCCAGAGGGCCGGCCGGGGTTCTTC